Presented here are 13 T cell receptor beta chains from one specimen sequenced in a study of T cell repertoires in cytomegalovirus infection (dated by TCRdb to between 2018 and 2020). The treatment or condition label, read with the paper, signifies: in vitro stimulation with specific CMV peptide epitopes to enrich CMV-specific T cells. Sequenced on an Illumina HiSeq 1500. The public reads were reprocessed in TCRdb via fastp at Q25 and MiXCR, keeping in-frame beta chains. Records with the same CDR3 protein are collapsed into one entry carrying the most frequent genes and DNA. The sample table shows around 800,000 distinct CDR3 sequences, and about 33% are seen once. 9.5% to 15% of the sample comes from the top ten. The antigens these receptors bind are not known. This specimen consisted of cultured CD8+ T cells from PBMCs, obtained from culture after CMV antigen stimulation. Source of these receptors: a human donor in good health (CMV status not recorded). Some clones in this sample may be carry-over from other donors' samples.

The genes are TRBV12-3 or TRBV12-4 and TRBJ2-2, with D possibly TRBD2 on 5 matching bases. V shed 2 bases and J shed 5 bases, with 12 bases lying between them. This CDR3 spans 15 amino acids. As DNA, the CDR3 is TGTGCCAGCAGTTTACGGGGTCCCTATACCGGGGAGCTGTTTTTT. Amino acid sequence: CASSLRGPYTGELFF.

The chain has TRBV20-1 and TRBJ1-6, with TRBD1 as a possible D gene (5 bases). Per germline, CDR1 DFQATT and CDR2 SNEGSKA (reference sequence). The length of the CDR3 is 17 residues. The CDR3 DNA reads TGCAGCGTTTCAGGAGGGGAGACGGGTTCCTATAATTCACCCCTCCACTTT. This codes for CSVSGGETGSYNSPLHF.

This clonotype was counted between two and nine times. V usage is TRBV27 and J usage is TRBJ2-1, with 9 nucleotides matching TRBD2. Germline lookup yields CDR1 MNHEY and CDR2 SMNVEV (reference sequence). The CDR3 contains 15 residues. With 8 bases clipped from V and 3 bases from J, the junction kept 8 bases outside the gene matches. Written as DNA, the CDR3 is TGTGCCAGCCTCCCGGGACTAGCAGGCTACAATGAGCAGTTCTTC. Protein product: CASLPGLAGYNEQFF.

This clonotype was recorded a few times. The gene calls are TRBV11-2 and TRBJ2-5; 7 positions agree with TRBD1. V was clipped by 1 base and J by 5 bases; unmatched bases: 7. The CDR3 spans 15 residues. CDR1 is SGHAT and CDR2 is FQNNGV in the germline V gene. The CDR3 nucleotides read TGTGCCAGCAGCTTAGGGACAGGCCGCGGCGAGACCCAGTACTTC. It codes for CASSLGTGRGETQYF.

The chain is built from TRBV6-1 and TRBJ2-7; 7 bases fit TRBD2. Germline-derived CDR1 and CDR2 are MNHNS and SASEGT. The CDR3 spans 14 residues. Germline trimming cut 7 bases from V and 5 bases from J; bases unmatched to any gene: 11. The CDR3 protein is CASTRSVGGNEQYF. The CDR3 DNA sequence: TGTGCCAGCACCCGCTCCGTGGGAGGGAACGAGCAGTACTTC.

This clonotype appeared a few times. This sequence joins TRBV10-2 and TRBJ1-1; a weak D match, TRBD1 (6 bases). V was trimmed by 7 bases and J by 6 bases, leaving 21 bases between them. The CDR3 is 15 amino acids. The germline V gene has CDR1 WSHSY and CDR2 SAAADI. CDR3 protein: CASILLDRRGPEAFF. The DNA for the CDR3 is TGCGCCAGCATTTTACTGGACAGACGAGGGCCTGAAGCTTTCTTT.

This clonotype was seen at least ten times. The chain links TRBV5-6 to TRBJ1-2; D remains ambiguous. Deletions cut 1 base from V and 13 bases from J, with 20 bases between. The V gene's germline CDR1 is SGHDT and CDR2 YYEEEE. This CDR3 is 14 amino acids long. CDR3 sequence reads: CASSLSAIKKRGTF. CDR3 in DNA: TGTGCCAGCAGCTTGTCGGCCATCAAGAAAAGAGGCACCTTC.

The chain has TRBV27 and TRBJ1-4, with 7 positions matching TRBD1. CDR1 and CDR2 (germline): MNHEY, SMNVEV (reference sequence). There are 15 residues in the CDR3. V trimming: 6 bases; J trimming: 2 bases; junction bases outside the gene matches: 6. The CDR3 DNA reads TGTGCCAGCAGACCTACAGGGGAGACTAATGAAAAACTGTTTTTT. It codes for CASRPTGETNEKLFF. Filled out from reference TRBV27 and TRBJ1-4, the complete variable domain reads EAQVTQNPRYLITVTGKKLTVTCSQNMNHEYMSWYRQDPGLGLRQIYYSMNVEVTDKGDVPEGYKVSRKEKRNFPLILESPSPNQTSLYFCASRPTGETNEKLFFGSGTQLSVL.

This clonotype turned up a few times. V gene TRBV7-8 combines with J gene TRBJ2-7; 11 nucleotides match TRBD2. This CDR3 spans 14 amino acids. Germline CDR1 and CDR2: SGHVS and FQNEAQ. V lost 3 bases to trimming and J lost 5 bases; unmatched junction nucleotides: 3. CDR3 region: CASSLRLAGNEQYV. Written as DNA, the CDR3 is TGTGCCAGCAGCTTGAGACTAGCGGGGAACGAGCAGTACGTC.

This clonotype was observed a few times. The genes are TRBV7-2 and TRBJ2-6, with 8 bases aligning to TRBD1. V trimming: 2 bases; J trimming: 2 bases; junction bases outside the gene matches: 11. This CDR3 has 19 amino acids. Germline loops: CDR1 SGHTA, CDR2 FQGNSA. The CDR3 DNA reads TGTGCCAGCAGCTTAAGGATCGGACAGGGTGGGACTGGGGCCAACGTCCTGACTTTC. Translation gives CASSLRIGQGGTGANVLTF. Full variable domain (rest looked up from reference TRBV7-2 and TRBJ2-6): GAGVSQSPSNKVTEKGKDVELRCDPISGHTALYWYRQSLGQGLEFLIYFQGNSAPDKSGLPSDRFSAERTGGSVSTLTIQRTQQEDSAVYLCASSLRIGQGGTGANVLTFGAGSRLTVL.

In its sample, this clonotype was seen a few times. The chain carries TRBV27 and TRBJ2-7; a weak D match, TRBD2 (5 bases). Germline V CDR1 and CDR2: MNHEY, SMNVEV (reference sequence). The length of the CDR3 is 16 residues. The V end lost 2 bases, the J end lost 4 bases, and 18 bases lay between the germline ends. CDR3 sequence reads: CASSLTSSRSGYEQYV. DNA for the CDR3: TGTGCCAGCAGTTTAACATCTAGCAGGTCGGGTTACGAGCAGTACGTC.

The chain carries TRBV10-3 and TRBJ1-3; D perhaps matches TRBD1 (5 bases). The CDR3 totals 16 residues. The V end was cut by 4 bases, the J end by 0 bases, with 13 bases between. Germline V CDR1 and CDR2: ENHRY, SYGVKD. The CDR3 DNA follows: TGTGCCATCAGTGGAGAAAGGGGCTACTCTGGAAACACCATATATTTT. It yields the protein CAISGERGYSGNTIYF.

CDR3 in DNA: TGTGCCAGCAGGCCGACTAGCGGGGTGGGCGAGCAGTACTTC. As protein: CASRPTSGVGEQYF. The gene calls are TRBV12-3 or TRBV12-4 and TRBJ2-7, with TRBD2 matching 11 bases. Losses at the gene ends were 6 bases for V and 6 bases for J; bases not matched to a gene: 7. CDR3 size: 14 residues.